This T cell receptor beta chain was profiled in a study of blood T cell repertoires in COVID-19. Study as a whole: From the United States, Italy and Spain came samples of acute and convalescent COVID-19. T cells, B-cell-depleted T cells, or PBMCs provided the cDNA or gDNA that served as material.

CDR1 MDHEN and CDR2 SYDVKM come from the germline V gene. The CDR3 consists of 12 residues. Trimming removed 7 bases from V and 7 bases from J, with 11 bases in between. In the study's own analysis: Estimated nucleated cell counts came from reference gene primer amplification. The method was immunoSEQ multiplex PCR; TCRdb's version includes in-frame clones alone and lacks a portion of them. D and trimming come from the DNA, and the V and J calls and clone size come from that table. This sample yields about 240,000 clones, of which 87% are seen a single time; about 7% belongs to the top ten. The V call is TRBV28, the J call TRBJ1-5; D gene uncertain. The sequence derives from a man between 60 and 75 years old who had recovered from COVID-19. Input material: peripheral blood. This CDR3 is CASNSGGQPQHF. CDR3 DNA: TGTGCCAGCAATTCGGGTGGGCAGCCCCAGCATTTT.